The 32 T cell receptor beta chains listed next were all sequenced from one sample in a study of blood T cells in healthy people across ages. It was with a sample-barcoded 5' primer and a J-beta primer mix that a second PCR of about 6 to 12 cycles was run. TCRdb reprocessed the 5' RACE reads via MiXCR and lists one record per CDR3 protein. Among some 760,000 distinct CDR3 sequences, approximately 25% were seen once, and the ten largest hold around 3.6%. These data were also reused for a study on T cells of mothers and their children.

Sample: blood. The receptors come from a boy aged 5-17 years in good health.

The chain recombines TRBV6-2 or TRBV6-3 with TRBJ2-7; D is undetermined. This CDR3 has 12 residues. V was pared by 5 bases and J by 4 bases, with 9 bases between. CDR1 and CDR2 from the germline V gene are MNHEY and SVGEGT. The DNA for the CDR3 is TGTGCCAGCAGTACTCCCCATTACGAGCAGTACTTC. Protein: CASSTPHYEQYF.

This clonotype was seen a handful of times. This chain uses TRBV5-1 with TRBJ2-1, with 7 bases fitting TRBD1. V lost 0 bases to trimming and J lost 4 bases; unmatched junction nucleotides: 7. Germline V CDR1 and CDR2: SGHRS, YFSETQ. The CDR3 sequence is 16 residues long. The CDR3 bases are TGCGCCAGCAGCTTGGTGACAGGGACCCCTTACAATGAGCAGTTCTTC. It yields the protein CASSLVTGTPYNEQFF. Supplemented by reference TRBV5-1 and TRBJ2-1, the full variable domain reads KAGVTQTPRYLIKTRGQQVTLSCSPISGHRSVSWYQQTPGQGLQFLFEYFSETQRNKGNFPGRFSGRQFSNSRSEMNVSTLELGDSALYLCASSLVTGTPYNEQFFGPGTRLTVL.

This clonotype was seen more than once but under ten times. The chain joins TRBV7-2 to TRBJ2-3, with D possibly TRBD2 on 5 matching bases. Trimming removed 5 bases from V and 0 bases from J, with 15 bases in between. This CDR3 comprises 16 residues. Germline CDR1 reads SGHTA; CDR2 reads FQGNSA. The chain's CDR3 is CASSIEGITSTDTQYF. The DNA of the CDR3 is TGTGCCAGCAGCATAGAGGGAATTACTAGCACAGATACGCAGTATTTT.

This clonotype was counted once. The rearrangement links TRBV28 to TRBJ2-5; 8 nucleotides agree with TRBD1. The DNA end is a closer match to TRBJ2-7, so the J assignment may be wrong. CDR3 length: 14 residues. Germline V CDR1 and CDR2: MDHEN, SYDVKM. This CDR3 is CASRPRDRLYEQYF. CDR3 nucleotide sequence: TGTGCCAGCAGACCCCGGGACAGGCTATACGAGCAGTACTTC.

This clonotype was detected once. This chain links TRBV27 with TRBJ2-3, with D hard to call. This CDR3 spans 15 amino acids. V shed 1 base and J shed 0 bases, with 8 bases lying between them. Germline loops: CDR1 MNHEY, CDR2 SMNVEV (reference sequence). DNA for the CDR3: TGTGCCAGCAGTTTATGGTCCAGGAGCACAGATACGCAGTATTTT. It translates to CASSLWSRSTDTQYF.

About this clonotype: A junction boundary mismatches the germline segment, possibly from a read error. The CDR3 DNA reads as TGTGCCTTCAGGGGGGGATCCTCCCAAGAGACCCAGTACTTC. Protein: CAFRGGSSQETQYF. This chain uses TRBV10-3 with TRBJ2-5, with D perhaps TRBD1 or TRBD2 (7 bases each). The germline CDR1 and CDR2 sequences are ENHRY and SYGVKD. The CDR3 is 14 amino acids.

This clonotype appeared a few times. This sequence joins TRBV29-1 and TRBJ2-7; D is uncertain. Germline V gene data show CDR1 as SQVTM and CDR2 as ANQGSEA. Trimming shortened V by 7 bases and J by 6 bases, and 16 bases separated the two germline ends. This CDR3 has 12 residues. The CDR3 DNA is TGCAGCGCCAAAACCCGGCAGTCCGAGCAGTACTTC. Translation: CSAKTRQSEQYF.

The rearrangement joins TRBV12-3 or TRBV12-4 to TRBJ1-2; D remains unclear. V lost 3 bases, J lost 2 bases, and 7 bases lay in between. The CDR3 has 13 residues. CDR3 region: CASSFPVNYGYTF. The CDR3, as DNA: TGTGCCAGCAGTTTCCCAGTCAACTATGGCTACACCTTC.

V is TRBV3-1 and J is TRBJ2-2; TRBD2 matches 12 bases. Germline V gene data show CDR1 as LGHDT and CDR2 as YNNKEL (reference sequence). After removal of 3 bases from V and 5 bases from J, the junction contained 4 bases not matched to a gene. This CDR3 is built from 16 residues. The CDR3 protein is CASSHHGTSGTGELFF. The CDR3 DNA follows: TGTGCCAGCAGCCACCATGGGACTAGCGGGACCGGGGAGCTGTTTTTT.

The rearrangement joins TRBV24-1 to TRBJ2-5, with D possibly being TRBD1 (5 bases). The length of the CDR3 is 14 residues. The V end was cut by 4 bases, the J end by 4 bases, with 12 bases between. CDR1 is KGHDR and CDR2 is SFDVKD in the germline V gene. This CDR3 reads CATSDQDIRETQYF. The CDR3 bases are TGTGCCACCAGTGACCAGGACATACGAGAGACCCAGTACTTC.

This clonotype has ten or more counts. CDR3 DNA: TGTGCCAGCAGTTTATGGACCGGAGAGACCCAGTACTTC. It encodes CASSLWTGETQYF. This rearrangement joins TRBV28 to TRBJ2-5; D gene ambiguous. Per germline, CDR1 MDHEN and CDR2 SYDVKM. V was trimmed by 0 bases and J by 4 bases, leaving 6 bases between them. The CDR3 sequence is 13 residues long.

The V and J genes are TRBV15 and TRBJ2-4; D unclear. Germline CDR1 LNHNV, CDR2 YYDKDF (reference sequence). This CDR3 is 17 amino acids long. Trimming left V 2 bases short and J 0 bases short, with 14 bases between. CDR3 in amino acids: CATSRIPLRLAKNIQYF. The DNA of the CDR3 is TGTGCCACCAGCAGAATTCCACTGCGATTAGCCAAAAACATTCAGTACTTC.

The chain has TRBV12-3 or TRBV12-4 and TRBJ1-4, with 8 bases aligning to TRBD1. V lost 6 bases, J lost 7 bases, and 10 bases stayed unmatched. CDR3 length: 15 amino acids. For the CDR3, the DNA is TGTGCCAGCAGCCCCGACAGGGGTTCTTCTGAAAAACTGTTTTTT. This sequence encodes CASSPDRGSSEKLFF.

The J gene is TRBJ1-1, the V gene TRBV4-3, with TRBD1 identical over 9 bases. CDR1 is LGHNA and CDR2 is YSLEER in the germline V gene. The CDR3 is made up of 14 amino acids. V lost 4 bases to trimming and J lost 3 bases; unmatched junction nucleotides: 3. In DNA, the CDR3 is TGCGCCAGCAGCCGGGACAGGGCGGACACTGAAGCTTTCTTT. It translates to CASSRDRADTEAFF.

The table lists this clonotype with a few counts. The rearrangement joins TRBV6-6 to TRBJ1-1; a weak D match, TRBD1 (5 bases). Germline-derived CDR1 and CDR2 are MNHNY and SVGAGI (reference sequence). The CDR3 contains 11 residues. V lost 6 bases and J 9 bases, leaving 11 bases between the germline ends. In DNA form, the CDR3 reads TGTGCCAGCAGCGCAGGGTTCCAAGCTTTCTTT. This sequence encodes CASSAGFQAFF.

This clonotype was seen more than once but under ten times. The genes are TRBV5-5 and TRBJ2-7; possibly TRBD1 or TRBD2 for D (5 bases each). This CDR3 is 13 amino acids long. Germline CDR1 reads SGHKS; CDR2 reads YYEKEE (reference sequence). V lost 2 bases to trimming and J lost 7 bases, with 13 bases between them. The CDR3 spells CASSFSGDGEQYF. The CDR3 DNA reads TGTGCCAGCAGCTTTTCCGGGGACGGTGAGCAGTACTTC.

This clonotype was counted between two and nine times. This chain connects TRBV10-3 to TRBJ2-7; D ambiguous. Germline V gene lookup returns CDR1 ENHRY and CDR2 SYGVKD. The CDR3 runs 14 residues. Trimming took 0 bases from V and 1 from J, leaving 7 bases between them. The CDR3 sequence: CAISESGLSYEQYF. The CDR3 region has the DNA TGTGCCATCAGTGAGTCAGGCCTATCCTACGAGCAGTACTTC.

V and J are TRBV20-1 and TRBJ2-3; 8 bases match TRBD2. The J segment lost 4 bases and the V segment lost 1 base, leaving 7 bases of the junction unmatched. The CDR3 runs to 15 residues. From germline, CDR1 is DFQATT and CDR2 SNEGSKA (reference sequence). This chain's CDR3 is CSARGAGVSADTQYF. In DNA form, the CDR3 reads TGCAGTGCTAGAGGAGCGGGAGTTAGTGCAGATACGCAGTATTTT.

V and J are TRBV9 and TRBJ1-1; D call uncertain. The CDR3 totals 15 residues. Trimming took off 0 bases at V and 6 bases at J, with 15 bases between the two ends. CDR1 is SGDLS and CDR2 is YYNGEE in the germline V gene. The DNA of the CDR3 is TGTGCCAGCAGCGTAGTGTCAGACCCCCAGCCTGAAGCTTTCTTT. Translation: CASSVVSDPQPEAFF.

The chain is built from TRBV12-3 or TRBV12-4 and TRBJ1-2; 8 nucleotides agree with TRBD1. After removal of 7 bases from V and 7 bases from J, the junction contained 8 bases not matched to a gene. The CDR3 contains 13 residues. CDR3 DNA sequence: TGTGCCAGCACCCCCGGGACAGGCGGTGGCTACACCTTC. Translated: CASTPGTGGGYTF.

The sample holds a few counts of this clonotype. This chain joins TRBV5-1 and TRBJ2-5; 8 bases are a match to TRBD2. The CDR3 consists of 15 residues. V was clipped by 0 bases and J by 10 bases; unmatched bases: 11. The germline V gene has CDR1 SGHRS and CDR2 YFSETQ. Here the CDR3 reads CASSLEVAGWTVQYF. CDR3 bases: TGCGCCAGCAGCTTGGAGGTAGCGGGATGGACGGTCCAGTACTTC.

The rearrangement links TRBV9 to TRBJ1-2; the match to TRBD1 covers 7 bases. With 3 bases clipped from V and 4 bases from J, the junction kept 12 bases outside the gene matches. The germline V gene encodes CDR1 SGDLS and CDR2 YYNGEE. This CDR3 is 16 amino acids long. The CDR3 spells CASSENDRAGGYGYTF. CDR3 nucleotide sequence: TGTGCCAGCAGCGAGAACGACAGGGCAGGAGGCTATGGCTACACCTTC.

The gene calls are TRBV6-1 and TRBJ1-2; D remains unclear. V was pared by 1 base and J by 6 bases, with 9 bases between. The germline gives CDR1 MNHNS, CDR2 SASEGT. This CDR3 comprises 13 residues. The CDR3 spells CASSEDGRDGYTF. CDR3 bases: TGTGCCAGCAGTGAAGATGGGAGGGATGGCTACACCTTC.

The chain employs TRBV2 and TRBJ1-1; unclear D gene. The CDR3 has 12 residues. Trimming left V 8 bases short and J 8 bases short, with 15 bases between. Germline CDR1 SNHLY, CDR2 FYNNEI. This CDR3 reads CASGQLELEAFF. For the CDR3, the DNA is TGTGCCAGCGGGCAGCTAGAACTGGAAGCTTTCTTT.

CDR3 nucleotide sequence: TGTGCCAGCAGTAACCCAGGGAGAACCAAAAACATTCAGTACTTC. Amino acids: CASSNPGRTKNIQYF. The chain joins TRBV28 to TRBJ2-4; either TRBD1 or TRBD2 may fit D (5 bases each). The CDR3 loop spans 15 amino acids. The V gene's germline CDR1 is MDHEN and CDR2 SYDVKM. V lost 5 bases, J lost 2 bases, and 13 bases lay in between.

This clonotype turned up a few times. The CDR3 coding sequence is TGTGCCAGCAGCTTATCTGGAGGGAGGTTTACCGGGGAGCTGTTTTTT. It codes for CASSLSGGRFTGELFF. This chain connects TRBV7-3 to TRBJ2-2, with D maybe TRBD2 (6 bases). The CDR3 has 16 amino acids. Germline CDR1 reads SGHTA; CDR2 reads FQGTGA. Trimming removed 2 bases at V and 5 bases at J, with 15 bases between.

V gene TRBV7-8 combines with J gene TRBJ2-7, with a possible D match to TRBD1 (6 bases). This CDR3 is built from 16 residues. Germline assignment: CDR1 SGHVS and CDR2 FQNEAQ. V was shortened by 2 bases and J by 2 bases, with 16 bases between the two germline ends. CDR3: CASSLFWGRGTYEQYF. The CDR3 DNA follows: TGTGCCAGCAGCTTATTCTGGGGCAGGGGCACCTACGAGCAGTACTTC.

This clonotype occurred a few times. V gene TRBV14 combines with J gene TRBJ1-4; a weak D match, TRBD1 (6 bases). Germline V gene sequence: CDR1 SGHDN, CDR2 FVKESK. Trimming took 3 bases from V and 3 from J, leaving 11 bases between them. The CDR3 is 15 residues long. This CDR3 reads CASSQTRGANEKLFF. CDR3 sequence (DNA): TGTGCCAGCAGCCAGACCAGGGGAGCTAATGAAAAACTGTTTTTT. Looking up the rest from reference TRBV14 and TRBJ1-4 gives the full variable domain: EAGVTQFPSHSVIEKGQTVTLRCDPISGHDNLYWYRRVMGKEIKFLLHFVKESKQDESGMPNNRFLAERTGGTYSTLKVQPAELEDSGVYFCASSQTRGANEKLFFGSGTQLSVL.

The chain uses TRBV5-6 and TRBJ2-2; 13 bases line up with TRBD2. Germline V CDR1 and CDR2: SGHDT, YYEEEE. Unmatched junction bases numbered 7, after V lost 1 base and J lost 7 bases. The CDR3 loop spans 17 amino acids. CDR3 amino acids: CASSLRRLAGGFGELFF. As DNA, the CDR3 is TGTGCCAGCAGCTTGAGGCGACTAGCGGGAGGTTTCGGGGAGCTGTTTTTT. Variable domain in full (rest from reference TRBV5-6 and TRBJ2-2): DAGVTQSPTHLIKTRGQQVTLRCSPKSGHDTVSWYQQALGQGPQFIFQYYEEEERQRGNFPDRFSGHQFPNYSSELNVNALLLGDSALYLCASSLRRLAGGFGELFFGEGSRLTVL.

The J gene is TRBJ2-2, the V gene TRBV28, with 10 bases matching TRBD1. This CDR3 has 16 amino acids. CDR1 is MDHEN, CDR2 SYDVKM, per germline. The J segment lost 5 bases and the V segment lost 3 bases, leaving 6 bases of the junction unmatched. CDR3 coding DNA: TGTGCCAGCAGTTTCTGGGGACAGGGGAGTACCGGGGAGCTGTTTTTT. Its translation is CASSFWGQGSTGELFF.

This clonotype has only a few counts. The chain uses TRBV4-3 and TRBJ1-4, with TRBD1 as a possible D gene (5 bases). There are 18 residues in the CDR3. V gave up 0 bases and J gave up 0 bases, with 14 bases separating them. The germline CDR1 and CDR2 sequences are LGHNA and YSLEER. Here the CDR3 DNA reads TGCGCCAGCAGCCAAGATCCGGGACCGGGCGCAACTAATGAAAAACTGTTTTTT. Its protein product is CASSQDPGPGATNEKLFF.

In its sample, this clonotype was seen a few times. This chain joins TRBV27 and TRBJ2-7; TRBD1 aligns across 8 bases. The ends lost 5 bases at V and 5 bases at J; junction bases unmatched: 11. This CDR3 has 15 residues. Looked up from germline, CDR1 is MNHEY and CDR2 is SMNVEV (reference sequence). The CDR3 sequence is CASSLRQGLINEQYF. CDR3 DNA sequence: TGTGCCAGCAGTCTCAGACAGGGGCTTATCAACGAGCAGTACTTC.